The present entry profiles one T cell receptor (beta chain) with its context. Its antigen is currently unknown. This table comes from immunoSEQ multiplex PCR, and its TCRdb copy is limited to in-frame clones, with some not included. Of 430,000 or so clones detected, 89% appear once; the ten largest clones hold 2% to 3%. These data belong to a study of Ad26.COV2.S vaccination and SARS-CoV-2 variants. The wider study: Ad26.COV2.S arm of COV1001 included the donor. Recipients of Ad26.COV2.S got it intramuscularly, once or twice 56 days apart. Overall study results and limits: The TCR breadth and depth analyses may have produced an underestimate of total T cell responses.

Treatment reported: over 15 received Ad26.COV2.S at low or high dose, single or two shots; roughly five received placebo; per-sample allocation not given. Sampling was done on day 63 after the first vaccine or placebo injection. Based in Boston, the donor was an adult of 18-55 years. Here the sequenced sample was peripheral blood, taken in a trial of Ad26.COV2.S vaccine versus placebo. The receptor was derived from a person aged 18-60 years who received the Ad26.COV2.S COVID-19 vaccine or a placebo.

The CDR3: CASSQVARESTEAFF. As DNA, the CDR3 is TGTGCCAGCAGCCAAGTAGCCAGGGAAAGCACTGAAGCTTTCTTT. The V and J genes are TRBV3-1 (or the pseudogene TRBV3-2) and TRBJ1-1; D possibly corresponds to TRBD1 (5 bases). Trimming took off 1 base at V and 4 bases at J, with 13 bases between the two ends. This CDR3 has 15 amino acids. Germline V CDR1 and CDR2: LGHDT, YNNKEL (reference sequence).